The sequence of this TCR beta chain was determined in a study of blood T cell repertoires in COVID-19 (dated by TCRdb to 2020 to 2021). Regarding the research as a whole: Collaborator samples came from the United States, Italy and Spain and covered acute and convalescent phases of COVID-19. The material from the prospective study consisted of cDNA or gDNA derived from T cells, B-cell-depleted T cells, or PBMCs. Subjects who had been exposed to COVID-19, were actively infected with it, or had recovered from it provided the deeply sampled blood TCRbeta repertoires that made up the dataset. The repertoires were made available in a free public database intended to serve as a resource for research on the immune response to SARS-CoV-2. Samples came from the ongoing ImmuneRACE study (first 160 participants) plus 1,254 subjects from 6 global collaborators. A de-identified subject ID, COVID-19 status, age in years and sex were almost always included in the sample metadata. Where available, HLA class I and class II types were taken from metadata supplied by the sample provider and were not determined by assay-based typing.

Broad study findings and their caveats: The amount of clinical and demographic metadata varied by source and participant and was provided uncurated.

For this chain, trimming is 6 bases at the V end and 7 bases at the J end, and the number of junction bases without a gene match is 1. The CDR3 measures 11 amino acids from cysteine to phenylalanine. Only the CDR3 DNA stays, 33 bases, in frame from base 1. In Seattle, one collaborating source enrolled patients while the infection was active and tracked those patients longitudinally over the course of disease. Collaborating institutions collected whole blood in K2EDTA tubes following their own protocols. For TCRbeta analysis, collaborators shipped samples in one of three forms: frozen whole blood, isolated PBMCs, or DNA extracted from either of those sample types. The immunoSEQ Assay, a bias-controlled multiplex PCR, was used to amplify TCRbeta CDR3 regions from genomic DNA. Under the source paper's analysis protocol: The number of nucleated cells in each sample was estimated from the amplification of reference gene primers within the assay. Sequence reads were collapsed and filtered to measure the absolute abundance of every unique TCRbeta CDR3 rearrangement. For each sample, productive Simpson clonality was calculated by taking the square root of Simpson's diversity index across productive rearrangements. Entries here come from immuneACCESS through TCRdb and include only in-frame sequences with V and J called. Some clones fail to appear in such tables; in the studies checked, an unresolved V gene covers under half of the shortfall, and the cause of the remainder is unknown. V and J calls and clone size are as listed in that table; D and trimming were resolved from the DNA. A total of over 150,000 clones appear in this sample, roughly 80% of them only once. Jointly, the top ten make up around 8% of the sample.

As regards this clone: The antigen it binds to is not known. Per-nucleotide qualities are absent, and no much larger clonotype sits a single base away.

This clonotype originated in a woman aged 80 or over with COVID-19, enrolled during active disease. The sample was peripheral blood. This chain joins TRBV12-3 or TRBV12-4 to TRBJ1-1, and 8 bases in between align with TRBD1. The DNA is as follows: TGTGCCAGCAGGACAGGGGTTGAAGCTTTCTTT. Its protein reads: CASRTGVEAFF.